This TCR beta chain was sequenced in a study of OX40 agonist ivuxolimab in advanced cancers. Study-wide background: Prior therapy, whether anti-PD-1, anti-PD-L1 or anti-CTLA-4, was allowed, and approximately 40% had some.

There are 11 residues in the CDR3. V gave up 1 base and J gave up 3 bases, with 0 bases separating them. The germline CDR1 and CDR2 sequences are SGHRS and YFSETQ. Points on this clone: The antigen remains unidentified.

Any history of autoimmune disease or systemic immunosuppression disqualified patients. The table came from immunoSEQ multiplex PCR; TCRdb's copy has only in-frame clones and leaves some out. This sample carries 35,000 to 50,000 clones, roughly nine tenths of them seen once, and the ten largest clones take approximately 22%. Notes on the study in general: Nonresponders included some who also had low normalized T-cell clonal expansion. In CD8+ T cells, expanded clones were on average more numerous than in CD4+.

The sequencing here drew on CD4+ or CD8+ T cells sorted from blood, taken in a trial of the OX40 agonist ivuxolimab. The gene calls are TRBV5-1 and TRBJ2-3; D ambiguous. The clonotype comes from an adult with an advanced solid tumor such as melanoma, head and neck, liver or kidney cancer. The CDR3 loop reads CASSLTDTQYF. The DNA for the CDR3 is TGCGCCAGCAGCTTGACAGATACGCAGTATTTT.